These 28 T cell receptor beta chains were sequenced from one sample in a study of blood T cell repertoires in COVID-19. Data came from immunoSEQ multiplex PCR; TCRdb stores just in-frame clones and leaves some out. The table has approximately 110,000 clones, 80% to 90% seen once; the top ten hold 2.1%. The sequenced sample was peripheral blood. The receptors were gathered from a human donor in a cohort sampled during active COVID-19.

For the CDR3, the DNA is TGTGCCAGCAGCGCCGAGGGGGCAGATACGCAGTATTTT. Amino acids: CASSAEGADTQYF. This chain joins TRBV9 and TRBJ2-3, with D possibly being TRBD1 (6 bases). The germline V gene has CDR1 SGDLS and CDR2 YYNGEE. V was shortened by 3 bases and J by 4 bases, with 9 bases between the two germline ends. The CDR3 is 13 amino acids.

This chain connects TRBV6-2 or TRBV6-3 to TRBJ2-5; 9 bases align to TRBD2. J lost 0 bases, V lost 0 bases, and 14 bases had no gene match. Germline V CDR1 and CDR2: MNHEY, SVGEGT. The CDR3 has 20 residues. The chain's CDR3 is CASSYSRLAGLDRYQETQYF. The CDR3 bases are TGTGCCAGCAGTTACTCCAGGCTAGCGGGACTCGATAGGTACCAAGAGACCCAGTACTTC.

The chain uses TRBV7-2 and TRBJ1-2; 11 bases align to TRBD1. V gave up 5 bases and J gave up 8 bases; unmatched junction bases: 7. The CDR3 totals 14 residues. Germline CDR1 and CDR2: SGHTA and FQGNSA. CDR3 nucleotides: TGTGCCAGCAGCCTGGACAGGGGGCAAGGCGGCTACACCTTC. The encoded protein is CASSLDRGQGGYTF.

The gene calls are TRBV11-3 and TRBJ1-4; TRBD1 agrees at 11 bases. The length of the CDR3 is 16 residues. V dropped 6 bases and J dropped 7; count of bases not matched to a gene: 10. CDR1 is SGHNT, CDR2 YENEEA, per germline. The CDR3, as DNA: TGTGCCAGCAGATTTCGCCGGGGACAGGGGGTTGAAAAACTGTTTTTT. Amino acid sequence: CASRFRRGQGVEKLFF.

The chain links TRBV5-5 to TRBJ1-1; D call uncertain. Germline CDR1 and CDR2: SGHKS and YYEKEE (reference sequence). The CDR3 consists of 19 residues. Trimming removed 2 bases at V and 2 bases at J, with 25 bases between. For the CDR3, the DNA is TGTGCCAGCAGCTTCTCACGGCCGGCCCAGGTATCCTCCAACACTGAAGCTTTCTTT. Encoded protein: CASSFSRPAQVSSNTEAFF.

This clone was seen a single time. CDR3 amino acids: CASTLTGEFGEKLFF. In DNA, the CDR3 is TGTGCCAGCACCTTAACTGGAGAATTCGGTGAAAAACTGTTTTTT. This chain joins TRBV27 and TRBJ1-4; D is unclear. Per the germline V gene, CDR1 is MNHEY and CDR2 is SMNVEV (reference sequence). Trimming stripped 7 bases from V and 7 bases from J, with 19 bases between. The CDR3 is 15 residues long.

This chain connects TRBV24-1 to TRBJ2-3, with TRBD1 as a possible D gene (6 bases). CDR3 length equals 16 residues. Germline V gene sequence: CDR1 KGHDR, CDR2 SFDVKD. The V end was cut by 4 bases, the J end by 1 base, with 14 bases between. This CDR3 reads CATSDPGTPGTDTQYF. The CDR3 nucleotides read TGTGCCACCAGTGACCCCGGGACACCGGGCACAGATACGCAGTATTTT.

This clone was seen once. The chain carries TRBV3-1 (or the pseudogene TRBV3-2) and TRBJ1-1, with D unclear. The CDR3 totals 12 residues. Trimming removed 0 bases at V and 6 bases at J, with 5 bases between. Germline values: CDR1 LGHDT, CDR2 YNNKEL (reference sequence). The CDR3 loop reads CASSQDRAEAFF. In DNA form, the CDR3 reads TGTGCCAGCAGCCAAGATCGGGCTGAAGCTTTCTTT.

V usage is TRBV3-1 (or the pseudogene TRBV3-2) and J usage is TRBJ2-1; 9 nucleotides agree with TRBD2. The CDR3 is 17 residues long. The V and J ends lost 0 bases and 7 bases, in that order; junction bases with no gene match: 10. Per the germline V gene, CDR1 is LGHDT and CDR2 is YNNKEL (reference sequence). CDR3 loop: CASSQDKGTSPRNEQFF. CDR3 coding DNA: TGTGCCAGCAGCCAAGATAAAGGGACTAGCCCAAGGAATGAGCAGTTCTTC.

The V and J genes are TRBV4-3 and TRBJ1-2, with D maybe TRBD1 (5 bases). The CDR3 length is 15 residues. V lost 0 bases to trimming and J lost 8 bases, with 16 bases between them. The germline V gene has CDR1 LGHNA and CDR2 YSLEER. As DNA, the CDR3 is TGCGCCAGCAGCCAAGATTCGGGGGTTCCATCCGGCTACACCTTC. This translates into CASSQDSGVPSGYTF.

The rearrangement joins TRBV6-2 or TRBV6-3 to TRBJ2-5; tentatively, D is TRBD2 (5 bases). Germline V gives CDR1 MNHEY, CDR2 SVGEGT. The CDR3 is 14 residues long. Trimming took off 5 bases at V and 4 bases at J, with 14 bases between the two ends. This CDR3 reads CASSDRGWGETQYF. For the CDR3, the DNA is TGTGCCAGCAGTGACCGGGGTTGGGGAGAGACCCAGTACTTC.

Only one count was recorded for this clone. For the CDR3, the DNA is TGTGCCAGCAGCACGACCCCAGGGATAACCTACGAGCAGTACTTC. Protein sequence: CASSTTPGITYEQYF. The chain combines TRBV13 with TRBJ2-7, with D perhaps matching TRBD1 (5 bases). CDR1 and CDR2 (germline): PRHDT, FYEKMQ (reference sequence). Trimming took off 5 bases at V and 2 bases at J, with 16 bases between the two ends. The CDR3 has 15 residues.

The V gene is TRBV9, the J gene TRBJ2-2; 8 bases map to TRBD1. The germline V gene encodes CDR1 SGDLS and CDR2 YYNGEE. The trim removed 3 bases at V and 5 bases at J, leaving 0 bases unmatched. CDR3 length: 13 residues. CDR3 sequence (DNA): TGTGCCAGCAGCGGGACAGGGACCGGGGAGCTGTTTTTT. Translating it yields CASSGTGTGELFF.

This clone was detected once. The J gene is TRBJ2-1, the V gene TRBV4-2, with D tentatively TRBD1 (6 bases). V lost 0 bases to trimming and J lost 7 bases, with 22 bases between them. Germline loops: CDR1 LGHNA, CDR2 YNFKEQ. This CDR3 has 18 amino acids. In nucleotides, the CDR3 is TGTGCCAGCAGCCAAGATATAGGGGGATCTCAATATTATAATGAGCAGTTCTTC. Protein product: CASSQDIGGSQYYNEQFF.

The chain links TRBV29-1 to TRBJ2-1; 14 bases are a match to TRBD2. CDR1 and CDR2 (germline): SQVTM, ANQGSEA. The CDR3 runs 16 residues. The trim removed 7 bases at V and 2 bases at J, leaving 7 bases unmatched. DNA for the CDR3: TGCAGCGCCGCTCCGACTAGCGGGAGGGCCTACAATGAGCAGTTCTTC. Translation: CSAAPTSGRAYNEQFF.

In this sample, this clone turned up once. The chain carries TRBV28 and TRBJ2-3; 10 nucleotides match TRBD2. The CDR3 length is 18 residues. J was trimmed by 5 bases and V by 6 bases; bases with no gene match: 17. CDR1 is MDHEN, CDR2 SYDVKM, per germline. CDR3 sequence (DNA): TGTGCCAGCAGCGACGACCTCTCCAGCGGGAGGGCGAGAGATACGCAGTATTTT. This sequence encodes CASSDDLSSGRARDTQYF.

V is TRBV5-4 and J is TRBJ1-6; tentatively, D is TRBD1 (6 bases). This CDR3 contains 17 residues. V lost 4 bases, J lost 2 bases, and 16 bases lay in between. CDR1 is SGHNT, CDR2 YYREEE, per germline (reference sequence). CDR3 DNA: TGTGCCAGCAGCGTAGCACAGGGATATCCCTATAATTCACCCCTCCACTTT. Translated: CASSVAQGYPYNSPLHF.

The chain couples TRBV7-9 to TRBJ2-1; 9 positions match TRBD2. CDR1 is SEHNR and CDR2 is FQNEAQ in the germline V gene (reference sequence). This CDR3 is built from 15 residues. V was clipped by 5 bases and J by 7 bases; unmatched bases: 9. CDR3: CASSPPGLAGNEQFF. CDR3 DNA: TGTGCCAGCAGCCCACCCGGGCTAGCGGGGAATGAGCAGTTCTTC.

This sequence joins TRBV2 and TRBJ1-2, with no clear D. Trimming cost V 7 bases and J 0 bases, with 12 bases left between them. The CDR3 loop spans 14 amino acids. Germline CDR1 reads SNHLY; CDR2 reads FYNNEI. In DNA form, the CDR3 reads TGTGCCAGCAAACTAGACGGTTCTAACTATGGCTACACCTTC. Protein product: CASKLDGSNYGYTF.

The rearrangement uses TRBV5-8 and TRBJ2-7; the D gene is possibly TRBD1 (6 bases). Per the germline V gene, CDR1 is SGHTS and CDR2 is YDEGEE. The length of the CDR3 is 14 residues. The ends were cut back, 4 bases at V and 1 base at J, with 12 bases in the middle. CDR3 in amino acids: CASSLTGLSYEQYF. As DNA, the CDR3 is TGTGCCAGCAGCCTGACAGGATTGTCCTACGAGCAGTACTTC.

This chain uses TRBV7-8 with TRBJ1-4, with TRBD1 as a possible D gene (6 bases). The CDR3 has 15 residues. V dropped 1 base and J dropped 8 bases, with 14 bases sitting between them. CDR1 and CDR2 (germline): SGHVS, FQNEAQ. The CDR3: CASSLEGTFIEKLFF. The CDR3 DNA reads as TGTGCCAGCAGCTTAGAGGGGACATTCATCGAAAAACTGTTTTTT.

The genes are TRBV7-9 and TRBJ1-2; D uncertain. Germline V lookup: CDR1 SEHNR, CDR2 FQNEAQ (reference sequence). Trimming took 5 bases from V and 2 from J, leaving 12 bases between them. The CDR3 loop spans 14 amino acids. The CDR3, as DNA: TGTGCCAGCAGCATCCTGTCACTCAACTATGGCTACACCTTC. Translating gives CASSILSLNYGYTF.

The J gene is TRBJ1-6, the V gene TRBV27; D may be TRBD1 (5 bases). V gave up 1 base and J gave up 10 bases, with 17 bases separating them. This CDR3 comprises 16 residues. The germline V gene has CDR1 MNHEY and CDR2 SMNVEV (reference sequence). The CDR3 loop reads CASSLYGPGRGSPLHF. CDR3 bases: TGTGCCAGCAGTTTATATGGGCCAGGGCGGGGATCACCCCTCCACTTT.

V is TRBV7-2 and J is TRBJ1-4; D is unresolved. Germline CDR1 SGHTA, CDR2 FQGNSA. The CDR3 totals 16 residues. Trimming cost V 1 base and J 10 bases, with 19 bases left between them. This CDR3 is CASSLGLYPGMGKLFF. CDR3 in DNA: TGTGCCAGCAGCTTAGGGCTGTACCCGGGGATGGGAAAACTGTTTTTT. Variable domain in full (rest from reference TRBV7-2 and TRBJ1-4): GAGVSQSPSNKVTEKGKDVELRCDPISGHTALYWYRQSLGQGLEFLIYFQGNSAPDKSGLPSDRFSAERTGGSVSTLTIQRTQQEDSAVYLCASSLGLYPGMGKLFFGSGTQLSVL.

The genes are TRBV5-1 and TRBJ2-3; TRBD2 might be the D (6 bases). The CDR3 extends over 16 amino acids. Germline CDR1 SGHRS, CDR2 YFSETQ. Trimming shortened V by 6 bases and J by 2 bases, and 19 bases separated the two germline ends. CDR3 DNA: TGCGCCAGCACCACCTCGGGACTCCTCGTCACAGATACGCAGTATTTT. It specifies CASTTSGLLVTDTQYF.

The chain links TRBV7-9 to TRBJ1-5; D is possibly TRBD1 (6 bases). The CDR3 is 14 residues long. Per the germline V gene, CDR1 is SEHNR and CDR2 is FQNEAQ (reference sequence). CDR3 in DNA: TGTGCAATCACTGGTTGGACAGAGAATCAGCCCCAGCATTTT. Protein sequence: CAITGWTENQPQHF.

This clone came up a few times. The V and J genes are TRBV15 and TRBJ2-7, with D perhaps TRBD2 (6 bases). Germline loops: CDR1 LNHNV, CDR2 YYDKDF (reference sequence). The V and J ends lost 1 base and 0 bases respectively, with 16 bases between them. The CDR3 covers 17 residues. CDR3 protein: CATSRGARDGGSYEQYF. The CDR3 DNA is TGTGCCACCAGCAGAGGGGCCCGGGACGGGGGCTCCTACGAGCAGTACTTC.

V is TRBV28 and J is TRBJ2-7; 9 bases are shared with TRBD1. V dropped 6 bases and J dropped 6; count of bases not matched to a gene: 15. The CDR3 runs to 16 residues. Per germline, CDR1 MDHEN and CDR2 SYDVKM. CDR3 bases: TGTGCCAGCAGGAGGACGACAGGGGGGTATATCCCCGAGCAGTACTTC. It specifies CASRRTTGGYIPEQYF.